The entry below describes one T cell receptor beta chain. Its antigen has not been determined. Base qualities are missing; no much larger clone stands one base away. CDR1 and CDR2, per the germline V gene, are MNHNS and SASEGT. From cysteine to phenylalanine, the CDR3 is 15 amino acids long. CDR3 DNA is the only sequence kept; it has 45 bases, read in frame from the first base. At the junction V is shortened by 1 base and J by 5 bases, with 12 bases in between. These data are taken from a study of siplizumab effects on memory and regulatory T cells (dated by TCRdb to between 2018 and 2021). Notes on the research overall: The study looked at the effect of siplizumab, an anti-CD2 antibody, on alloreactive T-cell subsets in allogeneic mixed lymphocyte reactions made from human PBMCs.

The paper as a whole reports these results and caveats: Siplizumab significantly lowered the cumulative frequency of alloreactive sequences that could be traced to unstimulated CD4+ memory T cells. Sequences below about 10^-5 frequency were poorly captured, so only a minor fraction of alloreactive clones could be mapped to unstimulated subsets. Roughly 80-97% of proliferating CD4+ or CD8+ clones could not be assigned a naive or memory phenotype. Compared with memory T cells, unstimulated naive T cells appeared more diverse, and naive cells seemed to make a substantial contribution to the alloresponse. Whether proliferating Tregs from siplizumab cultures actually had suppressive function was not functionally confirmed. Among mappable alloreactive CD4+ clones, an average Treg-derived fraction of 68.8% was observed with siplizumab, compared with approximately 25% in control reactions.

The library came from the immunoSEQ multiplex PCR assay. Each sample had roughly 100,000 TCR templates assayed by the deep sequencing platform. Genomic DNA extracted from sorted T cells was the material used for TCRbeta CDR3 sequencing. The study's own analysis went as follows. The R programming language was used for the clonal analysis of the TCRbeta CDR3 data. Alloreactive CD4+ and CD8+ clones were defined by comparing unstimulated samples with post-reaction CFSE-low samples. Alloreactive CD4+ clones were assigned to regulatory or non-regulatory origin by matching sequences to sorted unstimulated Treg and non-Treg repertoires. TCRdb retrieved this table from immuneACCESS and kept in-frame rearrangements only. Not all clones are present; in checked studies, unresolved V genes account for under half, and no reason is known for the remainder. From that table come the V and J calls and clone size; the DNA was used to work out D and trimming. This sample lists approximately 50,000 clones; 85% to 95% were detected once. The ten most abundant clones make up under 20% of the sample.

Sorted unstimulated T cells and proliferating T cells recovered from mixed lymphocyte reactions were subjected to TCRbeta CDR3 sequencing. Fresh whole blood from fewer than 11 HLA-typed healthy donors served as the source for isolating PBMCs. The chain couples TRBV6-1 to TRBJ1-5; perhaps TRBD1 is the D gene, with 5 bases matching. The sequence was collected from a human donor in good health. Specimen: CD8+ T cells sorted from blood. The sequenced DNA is TGTGCCAGCAGTGAAGGTCGAGGGGTTGATCAGCCCCAGCATTTT. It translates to CASSEGRGVDQPQHF.